This T cell receptor (beta chain) was recorded in a study of T cells after yellow fever vaccination. General observations from the study: Post-booster reappearance was seen for most primary-vaccination clones (96% CD4, around 89% CD8).

This clonotype was seen a few times. The antigen remains unidentified. The TCR cDNA carried a universal primer site and UMIs from 5'RACE template switching. TCRdb redid the calling of the 5' RACE reads with MiXCR, one entry per CDR3 protein. This table holds about 550,000 distinct CDR3 sequences, roughly 21% found once. CDR3 length: 14 amino acids. The V gene lost 4 bases and the J gene lost 7 bases, with 15 bases spanning the gap. Germline V gives CDR1 SGDLS, CDR2 YYNGEE. This material consisted of PBMCs, taken 15 days after the yellow fever booster vaccination. The clonotype originates from a man younger than 40 who received the YFV17D yellow fever vaccine. The chain carries TRBV9 and TRBJ2-1; maybe TRBD2 (5 bases). CDR3 in amino acids: CASSPRTGINEQFF. The CDR3 DNA reads TGTGCCAGCAGCCCGAGGACTGGGATAAATGAGCAGTTCTTC.